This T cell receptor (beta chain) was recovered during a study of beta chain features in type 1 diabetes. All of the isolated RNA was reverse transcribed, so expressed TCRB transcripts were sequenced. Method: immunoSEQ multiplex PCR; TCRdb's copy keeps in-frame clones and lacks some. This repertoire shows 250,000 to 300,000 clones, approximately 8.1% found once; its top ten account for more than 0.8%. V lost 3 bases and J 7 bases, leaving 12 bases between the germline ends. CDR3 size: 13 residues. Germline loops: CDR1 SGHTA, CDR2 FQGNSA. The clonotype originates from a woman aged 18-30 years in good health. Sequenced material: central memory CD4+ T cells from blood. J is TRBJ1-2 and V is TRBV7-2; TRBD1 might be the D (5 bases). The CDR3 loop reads CASSLAGLSGYTF. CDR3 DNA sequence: TGTGCCAGCAGCTTGGCGGGACTTTCTGGCTACACCTTC.